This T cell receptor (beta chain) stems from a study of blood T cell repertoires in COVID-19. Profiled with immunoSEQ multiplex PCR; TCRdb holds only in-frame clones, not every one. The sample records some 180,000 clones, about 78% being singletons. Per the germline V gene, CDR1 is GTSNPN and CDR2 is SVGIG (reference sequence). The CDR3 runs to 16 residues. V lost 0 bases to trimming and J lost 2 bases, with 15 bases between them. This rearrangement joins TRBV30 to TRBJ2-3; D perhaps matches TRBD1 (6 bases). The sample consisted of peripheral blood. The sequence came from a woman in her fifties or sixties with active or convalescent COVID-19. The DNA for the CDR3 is TGTGCCTGGAGTGTACTTCTGGGGGCCCTCACAGATACGCAGTATTTT. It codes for CAWSVLLGALTDTQYF.